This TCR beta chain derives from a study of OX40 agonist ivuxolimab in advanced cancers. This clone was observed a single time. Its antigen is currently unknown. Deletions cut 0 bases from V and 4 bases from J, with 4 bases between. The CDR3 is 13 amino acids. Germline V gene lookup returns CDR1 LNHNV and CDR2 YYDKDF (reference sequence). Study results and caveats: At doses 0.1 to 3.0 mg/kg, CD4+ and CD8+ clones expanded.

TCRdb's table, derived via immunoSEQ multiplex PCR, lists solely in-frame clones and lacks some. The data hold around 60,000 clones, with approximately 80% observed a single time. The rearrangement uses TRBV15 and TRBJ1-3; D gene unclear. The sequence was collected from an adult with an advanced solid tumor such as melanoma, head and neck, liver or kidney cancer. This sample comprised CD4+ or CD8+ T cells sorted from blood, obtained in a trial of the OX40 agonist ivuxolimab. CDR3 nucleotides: TGTGCCACCAGCAGAGATAGCGGAAACACCATATATTTT. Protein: CATSRDSGNTIYF.